This section outlines one T cell receptor beta chain sequence together with its context. The antigen is unknown. TCRdb re-analysed the 5' RACE reads in MiXCR, keeping a single row per CDR3 protein. The sample yields a few hundred thousand distinct CDR3 sequences, approximately 8.4% seen once. The record originates from a study of T-cell memory formation after mild COVID-19. About the study: TCR clusters were mostly donor specific. Overall study results and limits: Researchers could not confirm that second-wave clones peaking on day 37 targeted SARS-CoV-2. Clones that shrank (day 15 to 85) were balanced CD4/CD8, whereas later expanders leaned CD4+. That cross-reactive memory joined was suggested by some responding clones appearing in pre-infection memory.

The V gene end was trimmed by 6 bases and the J gene end by 5 bases; junction bases not matched to a gene: 5. The V gene's germline CDR1 is MNHNY and CDR2 SVGAGI (reference sequence). This CDR3 contains 16 residues. This rearrangement joins TRBV6-6 to TRBJ2-1; 15 nucleotides align to TRBD2. The specimen sequenced was PBMCs or a T cell subset sorted from them (not recorded which). The source of this sequence is a man aged 18 to 30 who had mild COVID-19 (a few samples of this study predate the infection). Cell type and time point are not known. The CDR3 DNA reads TGTGCCAGCAGCGGACTAGCGGGGGGGCCTGACAATGAGCAGTTCTTC. Protein sequence: CASSGLAGGPDNEQFF.